The 27 T cell receptor beta chains in this list originate from one sample, sequenced in a study of T cell repertoires in cytomegalovirus infection. TCRdb passed the reads through MiXCR, listing each CDR3 protein once. The sample has over 450,000 distinct CDR3 sequences, about 11% seen once. What was sequenced was PBMCs. The receptors stem from a human donor in good health (CMV status not recorded). Some clones in this sample may be carry-over from other donors' samples.

J is TRBJ2-5 and V is TRBV9; D possibly corresponds to TRBD2 (5 bases). This CDR3 comprises 14 residues. Between the trimmed V and J ends, which lost 3 bases and 5 bases, there was a span of 14 bases. CDR1 is SGDLS, CDR2 YYNGEE, per germline. The DNA of the CDR3 is TGTGCCAGCAGCGCGAAGGCGGGTGATGAGACCCAGTACTTC. It encodes CASSAKAGDETQYF.

This clonotype occurred many times. CDR3 nucleotides: TGTGCCAGCAGCTTTGGAGTTGGGCTAAACAAAAACATTCAGTACTTC. Translated: CASSFGVGLNKNIQYF. This chain links TRBV7-2 with TRBJ2-4; no reliable D call. Per germline, CDR1 SGHTA and CDR2 FQGNSA. The CDR3 extends over 16 amino acids. V was clipped by 3 bases and J by 3 bases, with 15 bases between them.

This clonotype has ten or more counts. This rearrangement joins TRBV7-9 to TRBJ1-1; D is unresolved. The V end lost 2 bases, the J end lost 10 bases, and 17 bases lay between the germline ends. Germline V gene lookup returns CDR1 SEHNR and CDR2 FQNEAQ (reference sequence). This CDR3 is built from 14 residues. The CDR3 reads CASSLKGGQEAAFF. CDR3 sequence (DNA): TGTGCCAGCAGCTTAAAGGGAGGGCAGGAGGCAGCTTTCTTT.

This clonotype has ten or more counts. The rearrangement uses TRBV6-5 and TRBJ1-2, with 9 bases matching TRBD1. Germline values: CDR1 MNHEY, CDR2 SVGAGI. J gave up 6 bases and V 2 bases, and 1 base lay outside the gene matches. The CDR3 covers 13 residues. CDR3: CASSYGTGHGYTF. DNA of the CDR3: TGTGCCAGCAGTTACGGGACAGGGCATGGCTACACCTTC.

This clonotype was detected many times. The chain has TRBV6-5 and TRBJ1-2, with D hard to call. Germline V CDR1 and CDR2: MNHEY, SVGAGI. This CDR3 region has 14 residues. Between the trimmed V and J ends, which lost 2 bases and 2 bases, there was a span of 9 bases. The CDR3 region is CASSYGQINYGYTF. As DNA, the CDR3 is TGTGCCAGCAGTTACGGGCAAATAAACTATGGCTACACCTTC.

In its sample, this clonotype was seen many times. The chain combines TRBV6-5 with TRBJ2-1, with TRBD2 matching over 13 bases. CDR1 and CDR2 from the germline V gene are MNHEY and SVGAGI. The CDR3 sequence is 19 residues long. V dropped 6 bases and J dropped 0; count of bases not matched to a gene: 11. Written as DNA, the CDR3 is TGTGCCAGCAGCAGACTAGCGGGGGGCCTCAAAGGCTCCTACAATGAGCAGTTCTTC. Translating gives CASSRLAGGLKGSYNEQFF.

This clonotype has a handful of counts. The J gene is TRBJ2-5, the V gene TRBV14, with D tentatively TRBD2 (6 bases). The CDR3 covers 15 residues. V gave up 3 bases and J gave up 5 bases, with 16 bases separating them. CDR1 is SGHDN, CDR2 FVKESK, per germline. The CDR3 sequence: CASSHVTGEWETQYF. The CDR3 bases are TGTGCCAGCAGCCACGTCACGGGAGAATGGGAGACCCAGTACTTC.

This clonotype occurred a few times. The CDR3 protein is CSARVGGGRGEQFF. In DNA, the CDR3 is TGCAGTGCTAGAGTTGGCGGGGGAAGGGGTGAGCAGTTCTTC. J is TRBJ2-1 and V is TRBV20-1; 7 bases are a match to TRBD2. The CDR3 runs to 14 residues. The V segment lost 1 base and the J segment 9 bases; nucleotides outside the gene matches: 9. Per germline, CDR1 DFQATT and CDR2 SNEGSKA (reference sequence).

This clonotype was counted ten times or more. The CDR3 sequence: CASRLQVAQETQYF. For the CDR3, the DNA is TGTGCCAGCAGACTTCAGGTAGCCCAAGAGACCCAGTACTTC. This rearrangement joins TRBV5-5 to TRBJ2-5, with D hard to call. The germline V gene encodes CDR1 SGHKS and CDR2 YYEKEE (reference sequence). The ends were cut back, 5 bases at V and 1 base at J, with 12 bases in the middle. The CDR3 runs to 14 residues.

This clonotype was observed a few times. The chain uses TRBV4-2 and TRBJ2-6; possibly TRBD2 for D (6 bases). The ends were cut back, 0 bases at V and 4 bases at J, with 16 bases in the middle. Germline values: CDR1 LGHNA, CDR2 YNFKEQ. The CDR3 totals 18 residues. CDR3 sequence reads: CASSQDPRRRGGANVLTF. The CDR3 DNA is TGTGCCAGCAGCCAAGACCCCCGGCGGAGGGGCGGGGCCAACGTCCTGACTTTC.

V is TRBV14 and J is TRBJ1-3; D is perhaps TRBD1 (5 bases). Trimming stripped 4 bases from V and 4 bases from J, with 17 bases between. There are 16 residues in the CDR3. The germline V gene has CDR1 SGHDN and CDR2 FVKESK. The CDR3, as DNA: TGTGCCAGCAGCCTTGGTCAAAGGGGATTCGGAAACACCATATATTTT. Amino acid sequence: CASSLGQRGFGNTIYF. The full variable domain, with the rest looked up from reference TRBV14 and TRBJ1-3, is EAGVTQFPSHSVIEKGQTVTLRCDPISGHDNLYWYRRVMGKEIKFLLHFVKESKQDESGMPNNRFLAERTGGTYSTLKVQPAELEDSGVYFCASSLGQRGFGNTIYFGEGSWLTVV.

The chain is built from TRBV5-4 and TRBJ1-1; D call uncertain. The V and J ends lost 4 bases and 7 bases respectively, with 14 bases between them. The CDR3 consists of 13 residues. Germline V lookup: CDR1 SGHNT, CDR2 YYREEE (reference sequence). The CDR3 region has the DNA TGTGCCAGCAGCCCACGGGAGGCAGTTGAAGCTTTCTTT. It is translated as CASSPREAVEAFF.

This clonotype was detected only a few times. The gene calls are TRBV29-1 and TRBJ2-7; the D gene is possibly TRBD1 (5 bases). Trimming left V 1 base short and J 4 bases short, with 5 bases between. The CDR3 extends over 11 amino acids. The germline gives CDR1 SQVTM, CDR2 ANQGSEA. Written as DNA, the CDR3 is TGCAGCGTTGAAGGACAGTACGAGCAGTACTTC. Its protein product is CSVEGQYEQYF.

The chain combines TRBV28 with TRBJ1-6; TRBD1 aligns across 10 bases. J lost 7 bases, V lost 8 bases, and 8 bases had no gene match. CDR1 and CDR2 from the germline V gene are MDHEN and SYDVKM. The CDR3 spans 15 residues. CDR3 sequence reads: CASLGTGAENSPLHF. CDR3 DNA: TGTGCCAGCCTGGGGACAGGGGCGGAGAATTCACCCCTCCACTTT.

The chain carries TRBV29-1 and TRBJ2-1; 10 positions match TRBD2. Germline lookup yields CDR1 SQVTM and CDR2 ANQGSEA. The CDR3 contains 16 residues. The V gene end was trimmed by 1 base and the J gene end by 4 bases; junction bases not matched to a gene: 7. The CDR3 region is CSVEASSGRGYNEQFF. The CDR3 bases are TGCAGCGTTGAAGCGTCTAGCGGGAGAGGGTACAATGAGCAGTTCTTC.

This clonotype was seen at least ten times. The J gene is TRBJ1-5, the V gene TRBV6-2 or TRBV6-3; weak D call: TRBD1 (5 bases). This CDR3 has 14 amino acids. Germline-derived CDR1 and CDR2 are MNHEY and SVGEGT. Trimming removed 5 bases at V and 7 bases at J, with 15 bases between. Here the CDR3 DNA reads TGTGCCAGCAGTACTGGGACGGCGACGCAGCCCCAGCATTTT. Protein: CASSTGTATQPQHF.

The chain is built from TRBV3-1 and TRBJ2-7; D not certain. CDR3 size: 12 residues. CDR1 is LGHDT, CDR2 YNNKEL, per germline (reference sequence). The V end lost 1 base, the J end lost 5 bases, and 6 bases lay between the germline ends. CDR3 sequence reads: CASSQVKNEQYF. The CDR3 DNA is TGTGCCAGCAGCCAAGTAAAAAACGAGCAGTACTTC.

As concerns this clonotype: A read error is possible here, since a much larger clone lies one base away. The chain uses TRBV6-1 and TRBJ2-2, with D tentatively TRBD1 or TRBD2 (7 bases each). Germline V gene data show CDR1 as MNHNS and CDR2 as SASEGT. The CDR3 loop spans 17 amino acids. CDR3 nucleotide sequence: TGTGCCGGCAGTTCCGATTTCTGGCAGGGGGGGACCGGGGAGCTGTTTTTT. Translated: CAGSSDFWQGGTGELFF.

Ten or more counts support this clonotype. V and J are TRBV7-8 and TRBJ2-2; TRBD2 matches at 15 bases. The CDR3 runs to 19 residues. V shed 4 bases and J 10 bases; nucleotides not matched to a gene: 16. Germline lookup yields CDR1 SGHVS and CDR2 FQNEAQ. CDR3 DNA sequence: TGTGCCAGCAGCTCCACCGGACTAGCGGGAGGGACCTGGCCGTCGGAGCTGTTTTTT. Residues: CASSSTGLAGGTWPSELFF. The whole variable domain, filled in from reference TRBV7-8 and TRBJ2-2, reads GAGVSQSPRYKVAKRGQDVALRCDPISGHVSLFWYQQALGQGPEFLTYFQNEAQLDKSGLPSDRFFAERPEGSVSTLKIQRTQQEDSAVYLCASSSTGLAGGTWPSELFFGEGSRLTVL.

This clonotype was seen many times. The genes are TRBV4-1 and TRBJ2-5; 7 bases agree with TRBD1. Trimming removed 0 bases from V and 5 bases from J; junction bases left unmatched: 9. The CDR3 covers 16 residues. Germline CDR1 reads MGHRA; CDR2 reads YSYEKL. CDR3 in DNA: TGCGCCAGCAGCCAAGATCCCCCAGGGGGATACGAGACCCAGTACTTC. The encoded protein is CASSQDPPGGYETQYF.

This clonotype was counted between two and nine times. The V and J genes are TRBV30 and TRBJ2-2; the D call may be TRBD1 or TRBD2 (6 bases each). The CDR3 extends over 17 amino acids. V lost 4 bases and J lost 2, with 20 bases in between. Looked up from germline, CDR1 is GTSNPN and CDR2 is SVGIG (reference sequence). The CDR3: CAWTAGFGTNNTGELFF. The CDR3 bases are TGTGCCTGGACCGCGGGATTCGGGACAAATAACACCGGGGAGCTGTTTTTT.

This clonotype was picked up many times. The chain joins TRBV11-3 to TRBJ2-5; 8 nucleotides line up with TRBD1. This CDR3 contains 15 residues. Trimming took 2 bases from V and 5 from J; bases not matched to a gene: 7. CDR1 and CDR2 from the germline V gene are SGHNT and YENEEA. The CDR3 loop is CASSLRQGAGETQYF. As DNA, the CDR3 is TGTGCCAGCAGCTTACGGCAGGGGGCAGGGGAGACCCAGTACTTC.

At least ten counts were recorded for this clonotype. The CDR3 DNA follows: TGTGCCAGCAGCATACTAGCGGGATTGGGAGAGCAGTACTTC. This gives the protein CASSILAGLGEQYF. The rearrangement links TRBV7-2 to TRBJ2-7, with TRBD2 identical over 10 bases. This CDR3 comprises 14 residues. Germline V gene sequence: CDR1 SGHTA, CDR2 FQGNSA. Trimming took 5 bases from V and 7 from J; bases not matched to a gene: 8.

The rearrangement joins TRBV2 to TRBJ2-1; maybe TRBD2 (5 bases). Germline V gene data show CDR1 as SNHLY and CDR2 as FYNNEI. This CDR3 region has 13 residues. The germline V and J ends were trimmed by 10 bases and 5 bases, with 15 bases remaining between them. In DNA form, the CDR3 reads TGTGCCACGAACCAGGACTTACACAATGAGCAGTTCTTC. Translation gives CATNQDLHNEQFF. Full variable domain (remainder filled in from reference TRBV2 and TRBJ2-1): EPEVTQTPSHQVTQMGQEVILRCVPISNHLYFYWYRQILGQKVEFLVSFYNNEISEKSEIFDDQFSVERPDGSNFTLKIRSTKLEDSAMYFCATNQDLHNEQFFGPGTRLTVL.

The table lists this clonotype with many counts. CDR3 amino acids: CSARIWGDGYTF. Written as DNA, the CDR3 is TGCAGTGCGCGAATTTGGGGGGATGGCTACACCTTC. J is TRBJ1-2 and V is TRBV20-1; D is possibly TRBD1 (5 bases). Trimming removed 6 bases at V and 6 bases at J, with 14 bases between. The CDR3 covers 12 residues. Germline-derived CDR1 and CDR2 are DFQATT and SNEGSKA (reference sequence).

This clonotype was picked up many times. The chain recombines TRBV12-3 or TRBV12-4 with TRBJ1-1; no firm D call. The V and J ends lost 3 bases and 11 bases respectively, with 13 bases between them. The CDR3 length is 12 residues. CDR3 amino acids: CASSLMGSGAFF. Here the CDR3 DNA reads TGTGCCAGCAGTTTGATGGGGAGCGGGGCTTTCTTT.

This clonotype was recorded at least ten times. The chain carries TRBV12-3 or TRBV12-4 and TRBJ2-1, with D unresolved. CDR3 length: 14 amino acids. V lost 8 bases, J lost 4 bases, and 15 bases lay in between. This CDR3 reads CASCLSTGYNEQFF. The CDR3 nucleotides read TGTGCCAGCTGCCTCTCGACCGGGTACAATGAGCAGTTCTTC.